This record looks at one T cell receptor beta chain sequence and its context. This record belongs to a study of cytomegalovirus exposure and HLA in healthy donors. Across the study: Approximately 170 million T cells yielded around 120 million unique TCR beta sequences in earlier analysis. Genotyping showed 81% of 398 donors falling in the Caucasian-associated ancestry cluster.

Both 60 Vbeta primers and 13 Jbeta primers went into the PCR. As originally analysed: As a later analysis found, there were 78 million or so unique TCR beta chains, of which roughly 11 million were shared. The protocol was immunoSEQ multiplex PCR, while the TCRdb copy is restricted to in-frame clones and leaves out a portion. That table furnishes V, J and clone size, whereas the DNA furnished D and trimming. Among about 170,000 clones listed, roughly 80% were seen once. From germline, CDR1 is SGHRS and CDR2 YFSETQ. The CDR3 is 13 amino acids. V was pared by 4 bases and J by 6 bases, with 13 bases between.

The origin of this receptor is a male donor in good health and CMV-seronegative. The source material was PBMCs. V gene TRBV5-1 combines with J gene TRBJ1-2; D unclear. CDR3 sequence: CASSPEIEHGYTF. The CDR3 DNA reads TGCGCCAGCAGCCCTGAGATAGAGCATGGCTACACCTTC.